Below are 18 T cell receptor beta chains sequenced from a single sample in a study of beta chain features in type 1 diabetes. Study results and caveats: Significant though moderate, a shortening of TCRB CDR3s appeared in all four CD4+ subsets of Type 1 diabetes patients.

Reverse transcription of all isolated RNA meant that expressed TCRB transcripts were sequenced. The table came from immunoSEQ multiplex PCR; TCRdb's copy has only in-frame clones and leaves some out. The sample has 630,000 or so clones, more than 12% seen once; the top ten hold roughly 0.04%. The antigens of these receptors remain unknown. Sequenced input: naive CD4+ T cells from blood. All receptors come from a man aged 18 to 30 with type 1 diabetes.

The sample holds a few counts of this clone. The chain recombines TRBV29-1 with TRBJ2-2, with TRBD2 matching over 11 bases. Germline lookup yields CDR1 SQVTM and CDR2 ANQGSEA. After removal of 3 bases from V and 4 bases from J, the junction contained 4 bases not matched to a gene. The CDR3 runs 15 residues. The CDR3 DNA reads TGCAGCGTTGAGAGACTAGCGGGGATCACCGGGGAGCTGTTTTTT. Amino acid sequence: CSVERLAGITGELFF.

Points on this clone: The identical CDR3 is also encoded by other nucleotide sequences in the sample. The chain uses TRBV5-1 and TRBJ2-1, with D perhaps assigned TRBD1 or TRBD2 (5 bases each). Trimming pared 4 bases from V and 4 bases from J, leaving 12 bases between. Germline V lookup: CDR1 SGHRS, CDR2 YFSETQ. This CDR3 is built from 14 residues. CDR3 in DNA: TGCGCCAGCAGCCCTGGGGGTGGTTACAATGAGCAGTTCTTC. Its protein product is CASSPGGGYNEQFF.

To note about this clone: Other DNA sequences in this sample translate to the same CDR3. The chain joins TRBV30 to TRBJ2-3, with D unresolved. Per germline, CDR1 GTSNPN and CDR2 SVGIG (reference sequence). This CDR3 is 11 amino acids long. V was cut by 7 bases and J by 4 bases, with 9 bases left in between. The CDR3 DNA follows: TGTGCCTCAGGAGTCCCAGATACGCAGTATTTT. Residues: CASGVPDTQYF.

This clone appeared a few times. This chain connects TRBV30 to TRBJ2-3; possible D gene TRBD2, 6 bases. The germline gives CDR1 GTSNPN, CDR2 SVGIG (reference sequence). The V and J ends lost 2 bases and 5 bases respectively, with 17 bases between them. The CDR3 extends over 15 amino acids. As DNA, the CDR3 is TGTGCCTGGAGTCCCTCGGGACTTTCTCGAGATACGCAGTATTTT. Amino acids: CAWSPSGLSRDTQYF.

This clone was found a few times. J is TRBJ2-7 and V is TRBV19; TRBD1 aligns across 9 bases. CDR1 and CDR2 from the germline V gene are LNHDA and SQIVND (reference sequence). The length of the CDR3 is 13 residues. J was trimmed by 1 base and V by 6 bases; bases with no gene match: 1. The CDR3 DNA sequence: TGTGCCAGTAGCGGACAGGGGTCCTACGAGCAGTACTTC. It encodes CASSGQGSYEQYF.

This clone was found a few times. This rearrangement joins TRBV6-1 to TRBJ2-1, with 9 bases lining up with TRBD1. This CDR3 comprises 13 residues. The germline V gene has CDR1 MNHNS and CDR2 SASEGT. Trimming cost V 6 bases and J 6 bases; bases outside gene matches: 3. The CDR3 reads CASRRTGVNEQFF. The CDR3 coding sequence is TGTGCCAGCAGAAGGACAGGGGTCAATGAGCAGTTCTTC.

V gene TRBV29-1 combines with J gene TRBJ2-3; 8 bases are shared with TRBD2. This CDR3 region has 16 residues. In germline, CDR1 is SQVTM, CDR2 ANQGSEA. The V gene end was trimmed by 4 bases and the J gene end by 3 bases; junction bases not matched to a gene: 12. The chain's CDR3 is CSVGGRGGSGTDTQYF. The CDR3 coding sequence is TGCAGCGTTGGTGGCCGGGGGGGCTCAGGTACAGATACGCAGTATTTT.

The J gene is TRBJ2-3, the V gene TRBV7-8; 11 positions match TRBD1. CDR1 and CDR2 from the germline V gene are SGHVS and FQNEAQ. Unmatched junction bases numbered 2, after V lost 1 base and J lost 5 bases. This CDR3 has 15 amino acids. DNA of the CDR3: TGTGCCAGCAGCTTAGGAGGGACAGGGGGAGATACGCAGTATTTT. Protein product: CASSLGGTGGDTQYF.

The table lists this clone with a few counts. The rearrangement joins TRBV5-1 to TRBJ1-2; D possibly corresponds to TRBD1 (5 bases). Germline V lookup: CDR1 SGHRS, CDR2 YFSETQ. The V end was cut by 7 bases, the J end by 2 bases, with 12 bases between. The CDR3 consists of 13 residues. CDR3 sequence: CASGGTLNYGYTF. The CDR3 DNA reads as TGCGCCAGCGGAGGGACGTTGAACTATGGCTACACCTTC.

This clone was detected only a few times. J is TRBJ2-2 and V is TRBV2; 8 bases agree with TRBD2. The CDR3 contains 16 residues. Losses at the gene ends were 6 bases for V and 6 bases for J; bases not matched to a gene: 12. CDR1 SNHLY and CDR2 FYNNEI come from the germline V gene. The CDR3 DNA reads as TGTGCCAGCAGCGAGACCGGGACTAGTAACGCCGGGGAGCTGTTTTTT. It specifies CASSETGTSNAGELFF.

The CDR3 sequence: CSVETGTGGSYNEQFF. CDR3 sequence (DNA): TGCAGCGTTGAAACCGGGACAGGGGGTTCCTACAATGAGCAGTTCTTC. The chain couples TRBV29-1 to TRBJ2-1; 11 bases line up with TRBD1. V shed 2 bases, J shed 1 base, and the junction held 4 bases outside the gene matches. The CDR3 runs 16 residues. Germline loops: CDR1 SQVTM, CDR2 ANQGSEA.

This clone showed up just a few times. J is TRBJ1-4 and V is TRBV9; D remains unclear. This CDR3 region has 12 residues. Germline V gives CDR1 SGDLS, CDR2 YYNGEE. Trimming took 4 bases from V and 4 from J, leaving 5 bases between them. The CDR3 sequence is CASSLGNEKLFF. DNA for the CDR3: TGTGCCAGCAGCTTGGGTAATGAAAAACTGTTTTTT.

The CDR3 DNA reads TGTGCCAGCAGTGTTCGTAATGGGACAGGCCTCTACAATGAGCAGTTCTTC. It is translated as CASSVRNGTGLYNEQFF. The rearrangement uses TRBV9 and TRBJ2-1; TRBD1 aligns across 8 bases. V shed 5 bases and J 3 bases; nucleotides not matched to a gene: 13. The CDR3 consists of 17 residues. CDR1 is SGDLS, CDR2 YYNGEE, per germline.

The V and J genes are TRBV29-1 and TRBJ1-3; no reliable D call. Per germline, CDR1 SQVTM and CDR2 ANQGSEA. The CDR3 is made up of 11 amino acids. Trimming shortened V by 7 bases and J by 1 base, and 5 bases separated the two germline ends. CDR3 sequence: CSANSGNTIYF. CDR3 nucleotides: TGCAGCGCTAATTCTGGAAACACCATATATTTT.

The chain is built from TRBV30 and TRBJ2-5, with D perhaps TRBD1 (6 bases). This CDR3 has 14 residues. Germline CDR1 GTSNPN, CDR2 SVGIG (reference sequence). V lost 2 bases and J 4 bases, leaving 14 bases between the germline ends. CDR3 sequence reads: CAWSYNRAGETQYF. CDR3 nucleotide sequence: TGTGCCTGGAGTTACAACAGGGCGGGAGAGACCCAGTACTTC.

The J gene is TRBJ1-2, the V gene TRBV2; 8 nucleotides match TRBD1. Germline CDR1 reads SNHLY; CDR2 reads FYNNEI. The CDR3 consists of 14 residues. V lost 6 bases, J lost 3 bases, and 6 bases stayed unmatched. CDR3 DNA: TGTGCCAGCAGCGGACAGGGACCGGACTATGGCTACACCTTC. Its translation: CASSGQGPDYGYTF.

This clone appeared a few times. The V and J genes are TRBV18 and TRBJ1-5, with D maybe TRBD1 (5 bases). The CDR3 contains 15 residues. The V gene's germline CDR1 is KGHSH and CDR2 LQKENI. The V gene lost 3 bases and the J gene lost 5 bases, with 14 bases spanning the gap. The CDR3, as DNA: TGTGCCAGCTCACCGGGGGGTGTCAGGGATCAGCCCCAGCATTTT. Protein sequence: CASSPGGVRDQPQHF.

This clone was picked up a small number of times. Within the sample, other DNA sequences also encode this same CDR3. CDR3 DNA sequence: TGTGCCAGCAGCTTGCGGGACACTGAAGCTTTCTTT. It specifies CASSLRDTEAFF. The rearrangement uses TRBV5-4 and TRBJ1-1; D gene uncertain. The CDR3 has 12 residues. Trimming took 1 base from V and 3 from J, leaving 4 bases between them. Looked up from germline, CDR1 is SGHNT and CDR2 is YYREEE (reference sequence).